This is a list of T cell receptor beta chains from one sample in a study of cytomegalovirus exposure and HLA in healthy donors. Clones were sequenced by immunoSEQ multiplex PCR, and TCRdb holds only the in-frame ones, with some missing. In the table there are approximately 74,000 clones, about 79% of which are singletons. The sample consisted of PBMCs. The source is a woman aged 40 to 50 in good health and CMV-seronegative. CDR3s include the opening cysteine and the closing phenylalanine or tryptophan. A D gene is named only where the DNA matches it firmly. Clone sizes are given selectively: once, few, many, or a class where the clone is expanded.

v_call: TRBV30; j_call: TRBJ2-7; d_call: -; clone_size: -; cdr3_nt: TGTGCCTGGGGTAGCGGCAGCTCCTACGAGCAGTACTTC; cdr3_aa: CAWGSGSSYEQYF
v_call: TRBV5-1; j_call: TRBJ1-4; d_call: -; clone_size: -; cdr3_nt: TGCGCCAGCAGCCTGGAGGGGTTAGAGAGTGAAAAACTGTTTTTT; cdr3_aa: CASSLEGLESEKLFF
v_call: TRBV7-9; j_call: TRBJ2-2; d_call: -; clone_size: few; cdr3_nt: TGTGCCAGCAGCTTTCGGACTACTCCGAGGACCGGGGAGCTGTTTTTT; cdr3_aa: CASSFRTTPRTGELFF
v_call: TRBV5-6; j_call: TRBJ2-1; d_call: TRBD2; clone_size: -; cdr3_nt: TGTGCCAGCAGCCCAGGACTAGATGAGCAGTTCTTC; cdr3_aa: CASSPGLDEQFF
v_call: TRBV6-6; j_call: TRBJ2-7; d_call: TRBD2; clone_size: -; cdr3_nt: TGTGCCAGCAGACCCGCGGGAGTTCCCTACGAGCAGTACTTC; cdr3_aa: CASRPAGVPYEQYF
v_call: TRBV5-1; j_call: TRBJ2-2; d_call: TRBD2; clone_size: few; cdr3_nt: TGCGCCAGCAGTCTAGCGGGGGGGCAATGGCGCTTCACCGGGGAGCTGTTTTTT; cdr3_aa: CASSLAGGQWRFTGELFF
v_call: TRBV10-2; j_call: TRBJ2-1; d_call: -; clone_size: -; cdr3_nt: TGCGCCAGCAGTGAGTGGGGGACACACTCCTACAATGAGCAGTTCTTC; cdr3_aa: CASSEWGTHSYNEQFF
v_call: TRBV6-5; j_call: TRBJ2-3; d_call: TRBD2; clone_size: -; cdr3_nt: TGTGCCAGCAGTTACCTTGGCGGGAGTTTCCTTACGCAGTATTTT; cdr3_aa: CASSYLGGSFLTQYF
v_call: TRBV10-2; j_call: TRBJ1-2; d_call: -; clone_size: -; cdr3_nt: TGCGCCAGCAGATTCGGACAAAGTCATTATGGCTACACCTTC; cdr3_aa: CASRFGQSHYGYTF
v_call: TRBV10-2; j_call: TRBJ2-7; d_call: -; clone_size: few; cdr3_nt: TGCGCCAGCAGGGGGGGATCCTACGAGCAGTACTTC; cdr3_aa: CASRGGSYEQYF
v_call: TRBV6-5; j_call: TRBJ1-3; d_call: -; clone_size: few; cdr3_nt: TGTGCCAGCAGCCCTGATCCGGGATCTGGAAACACCATATATTTT; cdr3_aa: CASSPDPGSGNTIYF
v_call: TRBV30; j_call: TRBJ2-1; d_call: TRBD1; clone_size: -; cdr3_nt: TGTGCCTGGAGTGTAGGGACAGGGAAGGGCAATGAGCAGTTCTTC; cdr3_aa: CAWSVGTGKGNEQFF
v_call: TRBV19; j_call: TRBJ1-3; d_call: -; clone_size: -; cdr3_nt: TGTGCCAGTAGTATTGCAAAACTTACTGGAAACACCATATATTTT; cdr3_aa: CASSIAKLTGNTIYF
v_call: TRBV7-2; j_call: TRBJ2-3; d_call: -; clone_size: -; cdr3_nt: TGTGCCAGCAGCTTCCGGAGAGGGCCAGATACGCAGTATTTT; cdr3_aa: CASSFRRGPDTQYF
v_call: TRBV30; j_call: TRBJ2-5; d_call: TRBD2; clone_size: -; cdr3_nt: TGTGCCTGGAGGTCGGGACTAGCGGGGCAAGAGACCCAGTACTTC; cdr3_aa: CAWRSGLAGQETQYF
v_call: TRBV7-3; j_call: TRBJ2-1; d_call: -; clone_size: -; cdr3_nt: TGTGCCAGCAGCTTCGGGATTAACAATGAGCAGTTCTTC; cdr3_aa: CASSFGINNEQFF
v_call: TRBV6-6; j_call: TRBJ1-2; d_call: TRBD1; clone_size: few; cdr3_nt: TGTGCCAGCAGACCAGGGACAGACCGCGGCTACACCTTC; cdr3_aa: CASRPGTDRGYTF
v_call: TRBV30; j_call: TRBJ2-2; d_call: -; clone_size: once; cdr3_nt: TGTGCCTGGAGTGTAATTGTAGCCGGGGAGCTGTTTTTT; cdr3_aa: CAWSVIVAGELFF
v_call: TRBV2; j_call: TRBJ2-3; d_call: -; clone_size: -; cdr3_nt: TGTGCCAGCACCCCGGGAGCCGGGGGAACAGATACGCAGTATTTT; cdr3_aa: CASTPGAGGTDTQYF
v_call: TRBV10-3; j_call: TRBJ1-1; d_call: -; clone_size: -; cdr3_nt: TGTGCCATCAGTGAGGCCACATCGGAAGCTTTCTTT; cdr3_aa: CAISEATSEAFF
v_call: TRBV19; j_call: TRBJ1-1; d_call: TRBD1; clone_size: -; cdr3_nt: TGTGCCAGTAGCCAGACAGGGGTGAACACTGAAGCTTTCTTT; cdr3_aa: CASSQTGVNTEAFF
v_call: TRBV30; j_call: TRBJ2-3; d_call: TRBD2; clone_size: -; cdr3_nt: TGTGCCGGGCGGACTAGCGGGAGCACAGATACGCAGTATTTT; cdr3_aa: CAGRTSGSTDTQYF
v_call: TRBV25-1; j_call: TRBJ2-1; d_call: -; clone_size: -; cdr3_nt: TGTGCCAGCAGTGAATCCAGGGGCCCCTACAATGAGCAGTTCTTC; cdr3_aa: CASSESRGPYNEQFF
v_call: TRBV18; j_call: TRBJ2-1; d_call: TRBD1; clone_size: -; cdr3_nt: TGTGCCAGCTCACCACCGACAGGGCTGAACAATGAGCAGTTCTTC; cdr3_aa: CASSPPTGLNNEQFF
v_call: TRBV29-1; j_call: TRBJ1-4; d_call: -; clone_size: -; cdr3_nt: TGCAGCGCCGAGGGGGACACAAACGAAAAACTGTTTTTT; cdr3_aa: CSAEGDTNEKLFF
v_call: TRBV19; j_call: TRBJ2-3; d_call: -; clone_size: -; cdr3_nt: TGTGCCAGTAGTATGACAATCCAGGGGGGTCCAGGGGATACGCAGTATTTT; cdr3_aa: CASSMTIQGGPGDTQYF
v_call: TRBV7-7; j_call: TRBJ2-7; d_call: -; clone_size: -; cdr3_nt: TGTGCTAGCAGCTTAGAGCGGTTGACTGAGCAGTACTTC; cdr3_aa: CASSLERLTEQYF
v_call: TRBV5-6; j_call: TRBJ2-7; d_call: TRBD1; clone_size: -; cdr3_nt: TGTGCCAGCAGCCGAAAGACAGGGGGCTTCCCCCTCTACGAGCAGTACTTC; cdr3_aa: CASSRKTGGFPLYEQYF
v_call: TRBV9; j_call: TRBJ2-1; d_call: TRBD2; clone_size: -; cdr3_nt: TGTGCCAGCAGCGTAGGGAGCGGGGGTGAGCAGTTCTTC; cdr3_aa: CASSVGSGGEQFF
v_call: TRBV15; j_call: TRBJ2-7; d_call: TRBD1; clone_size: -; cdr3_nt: TGTGCCACCAGCAGAGATTTGGGGACAGGGGCCGACGAGCAGTACTTC; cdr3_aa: CATSRDLGTGADEQYF
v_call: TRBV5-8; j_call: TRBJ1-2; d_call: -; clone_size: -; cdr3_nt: TGTGCCAGCAGTTTAGGACAGCGGATATTTTACTATGGCTACACCTTC; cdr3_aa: CASSLGQRIFYYGYTF
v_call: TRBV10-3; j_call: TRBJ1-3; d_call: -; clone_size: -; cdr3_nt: TGTGCCATCATGGGGGCAACTATCGGTACTGGAAACACCATATATTTT; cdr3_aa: CAIMGATIGTGNTIYF
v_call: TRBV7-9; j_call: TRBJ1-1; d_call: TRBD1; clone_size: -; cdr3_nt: TGTGCCAGCAGCTTATGGGACAGTCCTGAAGCTTTCTTT; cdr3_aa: CASSLWDSPEAFF
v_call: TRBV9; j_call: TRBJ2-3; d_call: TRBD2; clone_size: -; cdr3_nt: TGTGCCAGCAGCGTAGTTGCCGGCGGGGGGGCTGCAGATACGCAGTATTTT; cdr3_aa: CASSVVAGGGAADTQYF
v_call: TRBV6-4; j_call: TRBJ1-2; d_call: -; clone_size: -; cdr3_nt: TGTGCCAGCAGTGACTCGCTGGAACAGGGTTTTTGCTATGGCTACACCTTC; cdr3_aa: CASSDSLEQGFCYGYTF
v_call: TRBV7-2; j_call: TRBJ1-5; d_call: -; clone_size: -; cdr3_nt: TGTGCCAGCAGCAAATATAGCAATCAGCCCCAGCATTTT; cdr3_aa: CASSKYSNQPQHF
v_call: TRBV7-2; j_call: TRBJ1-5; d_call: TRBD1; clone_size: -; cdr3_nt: TGTGCCAGCAGCCCCGGGACAGGGTCGCGGGGTGAGCCCCAGCATTTT; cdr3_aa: CASSPGTGSRGEPQHF
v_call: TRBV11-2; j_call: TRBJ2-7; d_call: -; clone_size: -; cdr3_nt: TGTGCCAGCAGCTTTAGCGAGGTATACGAGCAGTACTTC; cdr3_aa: CASSFSEVYEQYF
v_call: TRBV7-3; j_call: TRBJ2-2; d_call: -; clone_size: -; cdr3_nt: TGTGCCAGCAGTTCATGGGGGGCGAACACCGGGGAGCTGTTTTTT; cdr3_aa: CASSSWGANTGELFF
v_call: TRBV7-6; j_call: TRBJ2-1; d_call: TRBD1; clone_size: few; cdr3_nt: TGTGCCAGCAGCCCCTCCGGACGGACAGGACGATCCGGGGTCTACTACAATGAGCAGTTCTTC; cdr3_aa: CASSPSGRTGRSGVYYNEQFF
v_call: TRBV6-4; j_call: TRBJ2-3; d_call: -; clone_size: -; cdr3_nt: TGTGCCAGCAGTGGCGGCAGGGAATCAGATACGCAGTATTTT; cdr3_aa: CASSGGRESDTQYF
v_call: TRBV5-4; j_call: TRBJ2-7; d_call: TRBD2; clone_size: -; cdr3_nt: TGTGCCAGCAGCTTGGACCCTGGGAGGGAGCAGTGCTTC; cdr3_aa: CASSLDPGREQCF
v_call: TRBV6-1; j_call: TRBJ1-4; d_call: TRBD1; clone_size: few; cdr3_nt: TGTGCCAGCAGTGAAGTCCAGGGGGAAGGAGAAAAACTGTTTTTT; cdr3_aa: CASSEVQGEGEKLFF
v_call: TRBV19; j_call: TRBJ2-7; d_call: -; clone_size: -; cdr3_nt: TGTGCCAGTAGTTCCGGGTACTACGAGCAGTACTTC; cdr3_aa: CASSSGYYEQYF
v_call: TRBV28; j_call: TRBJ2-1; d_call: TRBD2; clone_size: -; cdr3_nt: TGTGCCAGCGGTAAGACTAGCGGTAACTCCGATGAGCAGTTCTTC; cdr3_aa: CASGKTSGNSDEQFF
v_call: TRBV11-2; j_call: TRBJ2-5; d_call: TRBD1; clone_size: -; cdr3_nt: TGTGCCAGCAGCTTCAACAGGGGTGGAGAGACCCAGTACTTC; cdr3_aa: CASSFNRGGETQYF
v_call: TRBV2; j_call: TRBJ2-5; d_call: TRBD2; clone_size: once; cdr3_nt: TGTGCCAGCAGGAAGGGACTAGCGGGAGGGGGGACCCAGTACTTC; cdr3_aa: CASRKGLAGGGTQYF
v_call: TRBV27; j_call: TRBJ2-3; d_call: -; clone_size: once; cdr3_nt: TGTGCCAGCAGTTTCCGTATTTTGACAGGGAGGTCAGATACGCAGTATTTT; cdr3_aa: CASSFRILTGRSDTQYF
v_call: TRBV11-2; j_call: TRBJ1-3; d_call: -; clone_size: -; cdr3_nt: TGTGCCAGCAGCTTAGCGGGGACTGGAAACACCATATATTTT; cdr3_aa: CASSLAGTGNTIYF
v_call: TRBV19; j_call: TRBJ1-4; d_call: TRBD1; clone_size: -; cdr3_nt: TGTGCCAGTGCAAGCACCGGGACAGGGGGGAGTCTGTTTTTT; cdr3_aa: CASASTGTGGSLFF
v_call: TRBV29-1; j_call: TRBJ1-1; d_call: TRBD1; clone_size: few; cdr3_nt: TGCAGCGTGGCAAACAGGGGGGAGAACACTGAAGCTTTCTTT; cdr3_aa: CSVANRGENTEAFF
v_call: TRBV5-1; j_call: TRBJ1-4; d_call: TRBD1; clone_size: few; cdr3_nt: TGCGCCAGCAGCACGGGACAGGGTGCTGAAAAACTGTTTTTT; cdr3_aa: CASSTGQGAEKLFF
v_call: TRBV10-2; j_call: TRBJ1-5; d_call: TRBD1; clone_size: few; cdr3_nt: TGCGCCAGCAGTGAAGGACAGGGTGGGGGGGGGCCCCAGCATTTT; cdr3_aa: CASSEGQGGGGPQHF
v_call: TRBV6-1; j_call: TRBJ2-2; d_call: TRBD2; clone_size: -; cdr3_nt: TGTGCCAGCAACCAGGGACTAACCACCGGGGAGCTGTTTTTT; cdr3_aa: CASNQGLTTGELFF
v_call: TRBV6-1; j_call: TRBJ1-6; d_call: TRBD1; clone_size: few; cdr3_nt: TGTGCCAGCAGTGATGAGACAGGGGGCTTTTCACCCCTCCACTTT; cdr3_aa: CASSDETGGFSPLHF
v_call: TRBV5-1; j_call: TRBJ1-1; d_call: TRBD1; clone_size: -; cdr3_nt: TGCGCCAGCAGCTTACAGGGGGCCGACACTGAAGCTTTCTTT; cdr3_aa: CASSLQGADTEAFF
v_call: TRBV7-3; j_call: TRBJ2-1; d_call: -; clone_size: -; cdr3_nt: TGTGCCAGCAGCCTGACCCTGGACAGCACTCTCGAAACCAATGAGCAGTTCTTC; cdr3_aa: CASSLTLDSTLETNEQFF